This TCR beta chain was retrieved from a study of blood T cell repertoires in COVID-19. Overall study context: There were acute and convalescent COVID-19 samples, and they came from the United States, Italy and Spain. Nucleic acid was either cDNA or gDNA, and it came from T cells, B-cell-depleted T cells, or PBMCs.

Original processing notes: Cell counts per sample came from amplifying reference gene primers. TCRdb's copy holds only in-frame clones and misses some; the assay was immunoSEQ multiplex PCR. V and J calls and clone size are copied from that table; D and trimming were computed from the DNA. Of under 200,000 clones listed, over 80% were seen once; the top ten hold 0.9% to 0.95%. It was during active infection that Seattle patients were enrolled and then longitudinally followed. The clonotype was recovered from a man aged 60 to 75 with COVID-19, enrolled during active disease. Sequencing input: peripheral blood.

The CDR3 coding sequence is TGTGCCAGCGGGCAGGGGGCGAGGGCTTTCTTT. Residues: CASGQGARAFF. This chain uses TRBV2 with TRBJ1-1, with 8 bases aligning to TRBD1. Losses at the gene ends were 8 bases for V and 11 bases for J; bases not matched to a gene: 7. Germline V gene sequence: CDR1 SNHLY, CDR2 FYNNEI. CDR3 length equals 11 residues. Full variable domain (outside the CDR3, taken from reference TRBV2 and TRBJ1-1): EPEVTQTPSHQVTQMGQEVILRCVPISNHLYFYWYRQILGQKVEFLVSFYNNEISEKSEIFDDQFSVERPDGSNFTLKIRSTKLEDSAMYFCASGQGARAFFGQGTRLTVV.